This record concerns one T cell receptor (beta chain) sequence. No antigen is known for it. Preparation of TRB cDNA libraries relied on 5' RACE carrying UMI labels. No DNA is given; TCRdb re-called the 5' RACE reads and lists each CDR3 protein once. Its clone listing holds tens of thousands of distinct CDR3 sequences. These data belong to a study of CXCR3-negative and CXCR3-positive naive CD8 T cells. CDR3 size: 16 residues. CDR1 and CDR2 (germline): MGHRA, YSYEKL. Study outcomes and limitations: Sequencing showed both naive subsets with comparably high diversity, and memory CD8+ cells much lower. Hydrophobicity of TRB CDR3s was greater in CXCR3-positive naive cells than in CXCR3-negative naive cells. TRBV-TRBJ usage was similar across naive CXCR3 subsets but distinct in memory cells.

Naive CD8+ T cells showed CD45RO-CCR7+CD27+CD95-. Sequenced input: naive CXCR3+ CD8+ T cells from blood. The sample's subset: CD45RO-CCR7+CD27+CD95- naive CD8+ T cells expressing CXCR3 (TNR3+). The chain joins TRBV4-1 to TRBJ2-1; TCRdb's D gene call, TRBD2, goes unchecked for lack of DNA. This TCR was recovered from a human donor in good health. Some clones in this sample may be carry-over from other donors' samples. The CDR3 protein is CASSQEEGRSYNEQFF.